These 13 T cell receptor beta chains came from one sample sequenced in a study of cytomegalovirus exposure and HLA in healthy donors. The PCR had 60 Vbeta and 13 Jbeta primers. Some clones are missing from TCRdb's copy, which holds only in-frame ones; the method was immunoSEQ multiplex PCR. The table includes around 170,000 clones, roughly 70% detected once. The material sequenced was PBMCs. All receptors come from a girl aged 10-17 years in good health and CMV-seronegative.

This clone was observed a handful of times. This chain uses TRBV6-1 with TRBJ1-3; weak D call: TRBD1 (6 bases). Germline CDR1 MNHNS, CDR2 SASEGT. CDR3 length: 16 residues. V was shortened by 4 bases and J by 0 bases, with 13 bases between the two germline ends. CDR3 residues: CASSVQGTFSGNTIYF. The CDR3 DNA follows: TGTGCCAGCAGTGTACAGGGCACGTTCTCTGGAAACACCATATATTTT.

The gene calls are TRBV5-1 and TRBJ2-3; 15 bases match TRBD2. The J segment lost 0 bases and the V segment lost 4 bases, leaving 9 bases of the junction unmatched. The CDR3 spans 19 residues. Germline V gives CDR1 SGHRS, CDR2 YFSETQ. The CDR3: CASSAGLAGGGTSTDTQYF. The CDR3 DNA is TGCGCCAGCAGCGCGGGACTAGCGGGGGGCGGTACTAGCACAGATACGCAGTATTTT.

The CDR3 loop is CASSQQNQETQYF. In DNA, the CDR3 is TGTGCCAGCAGCCAACAGAACCAAGAGACCCAGTACTTC. J is TRBJ2-5 and V is TRBV5-4; D ambiguous. The V gene's germline CDR1 is SGHNT and CDR2 YYREEE (reference sequence). Trimming cost V 4 bases and J 0 bases, with 7 bases left between them. The length of the CDR3 is 13 residues. Using reference TRBV5-4 and TRBJ2-5 for the parts outside the CDR3, the full variable domain is ETGVTQSPTHLIKTRGQQVTLRCSSQSGHNTVSWYQQALGQGPQFIFQYYREEENGRGNFPPRFSGLQFPNYSSELNVNALELDDSALYLCASSQQNQETQYFGPGTRLLVL.

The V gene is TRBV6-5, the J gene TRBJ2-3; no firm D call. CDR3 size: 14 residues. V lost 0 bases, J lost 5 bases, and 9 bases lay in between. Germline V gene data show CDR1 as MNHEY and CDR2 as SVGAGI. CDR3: CASSYSGPQDTQYF. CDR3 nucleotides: TGTGCCAGCAGTTACTCTGGGCCGCAAGATACGCAGTATTTT.

The CDR3 DNA sequence: TGTGCCAGCAGTTTCTCCCCCCGGGAGGGGGCGGAGGGCTACACCTTC. Protein product: CASSFSPREGAEGYTF. This chain uses TRBV27 with TRBJ1-2, with 7 bases matching TRBD1. Germline CDR1 is MNHEY and CDR2 is SMNVEV (reference sequence). This CDR3 region has 16 residues. J lost 8 bases, V lost 3 bases, and 15 bases had no gene match.

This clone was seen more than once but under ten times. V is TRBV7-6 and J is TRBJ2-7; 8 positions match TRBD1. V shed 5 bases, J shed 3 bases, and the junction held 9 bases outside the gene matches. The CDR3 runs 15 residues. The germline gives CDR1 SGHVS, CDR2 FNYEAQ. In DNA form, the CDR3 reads TGTGCCAGCAGCCCTGGGACAGGCCCCTTCTACGAGCAGTACTTC. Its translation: CASSPGTGPFYEQYF.

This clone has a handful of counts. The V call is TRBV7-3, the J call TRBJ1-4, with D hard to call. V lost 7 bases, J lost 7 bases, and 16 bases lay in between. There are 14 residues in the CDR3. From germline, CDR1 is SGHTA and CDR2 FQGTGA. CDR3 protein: CASTPELAAEKLFF. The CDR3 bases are TGTGCCAGCACCCCAGAGTTAGCAGCTGAAAAACTGTTTTTT.

DNA of the CDR3: TGTGCCAGTAGCACACCGGACAGTGGAAACACCATATATTTT. Its translation is CASSTPDSGNTIYF. The chain couples TRBV19 to TRBJ1-3; perhaps TRBD1 as D (6 bases). Trimming removed 6 bases from V and 3 bases from J, with 12 bases in between. This CDR3 has 14 residues. Germline lookup yields CDR1 LNHDA and CDR2 SQIVND (reference sequence).

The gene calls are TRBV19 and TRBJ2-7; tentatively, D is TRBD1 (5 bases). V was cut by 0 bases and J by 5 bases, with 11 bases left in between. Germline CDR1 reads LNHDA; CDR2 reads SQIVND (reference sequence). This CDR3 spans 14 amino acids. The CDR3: CASSIDPRAHEQYF. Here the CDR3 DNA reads TGTGCCAGTAGTATAGATCCCAGGGCACACGAGCAGTACTTC.

The CDR3, as DNA: TGTGCCAGCAGGCACAGGGGCATGACTGAAGCTTTCTTT. Translation: CASRHRGMTEAFF. The chain combines TRBV14 with TRBJ1-1; 7 bases align to TRBD1. Looked up from germline, CDR1 is SGHDN and CDR2 is FVKESK. J lost 5 bases, V lost 6 bases, and 6 bases had no gene match. The CDR3 totals 13 residues.

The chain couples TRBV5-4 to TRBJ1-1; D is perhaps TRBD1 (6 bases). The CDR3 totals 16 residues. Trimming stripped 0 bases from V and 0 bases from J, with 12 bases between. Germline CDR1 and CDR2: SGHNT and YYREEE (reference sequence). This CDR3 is CASSLGGTIMNTEAFF. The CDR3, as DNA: TGTGCCAGCAGCTTGGGAGGGACAATAATGAACACTGAAGCTTTCTTT.

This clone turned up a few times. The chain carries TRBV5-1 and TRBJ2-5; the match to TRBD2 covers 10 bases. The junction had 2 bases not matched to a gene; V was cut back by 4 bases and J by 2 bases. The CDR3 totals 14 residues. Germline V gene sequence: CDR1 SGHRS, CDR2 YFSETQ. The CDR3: CASSPAGGQETQYF. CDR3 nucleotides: TGCGCCAGCAGCCCAGCGGGGGGGCAAGAGACCCAGTACTTC.

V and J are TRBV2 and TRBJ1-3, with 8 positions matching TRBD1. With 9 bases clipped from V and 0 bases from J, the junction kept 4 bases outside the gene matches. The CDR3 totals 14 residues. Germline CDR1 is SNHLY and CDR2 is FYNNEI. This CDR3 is CASGQGHSGNTIYF. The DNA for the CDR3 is TGTGCCAGTGGACAGGGACACTCTGGAAACACCATATATTTT.